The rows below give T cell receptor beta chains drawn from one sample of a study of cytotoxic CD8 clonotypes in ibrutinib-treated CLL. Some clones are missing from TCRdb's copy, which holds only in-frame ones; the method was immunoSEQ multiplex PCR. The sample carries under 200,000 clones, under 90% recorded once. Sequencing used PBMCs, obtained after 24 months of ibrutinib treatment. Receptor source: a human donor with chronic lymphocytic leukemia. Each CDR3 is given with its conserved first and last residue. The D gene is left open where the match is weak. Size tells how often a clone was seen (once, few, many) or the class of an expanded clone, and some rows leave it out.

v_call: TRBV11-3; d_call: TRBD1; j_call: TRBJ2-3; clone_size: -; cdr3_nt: TGTGCCAGCAGCCTAGGACAGGGGCTAACAGATACGCAGTATTTT; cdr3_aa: CASSLGQGLTDTQYF
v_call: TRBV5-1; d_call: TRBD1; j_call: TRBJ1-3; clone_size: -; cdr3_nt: TGCGCCAGCAGCTTGACAGGGGGCTCTGGAAACACCATATATTTT; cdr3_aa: CASSLTGGSGNTIYF
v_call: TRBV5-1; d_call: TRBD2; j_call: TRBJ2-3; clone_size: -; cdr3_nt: TGCGCCAGCAGCTTGACGGTAGCGGGGTTGCAATCAGATACGCAGTATTTT; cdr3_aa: CASSLTVAGLQSDTQYF
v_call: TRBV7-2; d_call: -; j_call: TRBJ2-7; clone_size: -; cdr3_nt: TGTGCCAGCAGCTTAGCGAGGGACGAGCAGTACTTC; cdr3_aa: CASSLARDEQYF
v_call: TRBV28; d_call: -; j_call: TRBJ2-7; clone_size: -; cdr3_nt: TGTGCCAGCAGTCCTAATGGCGTGGCGGCCTACGAGCAGTACTTC; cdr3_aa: CASSPNGVAAYEQYF
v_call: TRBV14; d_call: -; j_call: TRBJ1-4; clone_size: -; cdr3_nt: TGTGCCAGCAGCCAAGGGTTTCGAGAAAAACTGTTTTTT; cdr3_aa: CASSQGFREKLFF
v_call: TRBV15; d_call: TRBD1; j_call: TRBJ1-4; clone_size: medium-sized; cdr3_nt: TGTGCCACCACAACCGGGGACAGCCGTAATGAAAAACTGTTTTTT; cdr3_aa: CATTTGDSRNEKLFF
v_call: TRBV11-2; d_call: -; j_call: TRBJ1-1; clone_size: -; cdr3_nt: TGTGCCAGCAGCCACCCAGGGAACACTGAAGCTTTCTTT; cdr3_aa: CASSHPGNTEAFF
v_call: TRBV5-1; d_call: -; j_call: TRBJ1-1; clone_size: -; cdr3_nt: TGCGCCAGCAGCTTGGGGGGGAACACTGAAGCTTTCTTT; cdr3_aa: CASSLGGNTEAFF
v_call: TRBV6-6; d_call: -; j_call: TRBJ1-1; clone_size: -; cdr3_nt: TGTGCCAGCAGCCACGGGGCATACTCGAACACTGAAGCTTTCTTT; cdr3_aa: CASSHGAYSNTEAFF
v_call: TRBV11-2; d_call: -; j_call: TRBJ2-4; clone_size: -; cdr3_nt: TGTGCCAGCAGCTTACAGAGTACAGCCAAAAACATTCAGTACTTC; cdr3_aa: CASSLQSTAKNIQYF
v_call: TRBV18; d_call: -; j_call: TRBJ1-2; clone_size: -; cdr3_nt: TGTGCCAGCTCACCCCCTGGTGCTAACTATGGCTACACCTTC; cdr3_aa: CASSPPGANYGYTF
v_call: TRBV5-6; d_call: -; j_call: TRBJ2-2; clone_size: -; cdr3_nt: TGTGCCAGCAGCTTAAAGTCCCGGGCAACGAACACCGGGGAGCTGTTTTTT; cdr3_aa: CASSLKSRATNTGELFF
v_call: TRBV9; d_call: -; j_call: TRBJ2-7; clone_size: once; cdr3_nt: TGTGCCAGCAGCGTAACCGGCAGCTACGAGCAGTACTTC; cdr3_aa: CASSVTGSYEQYF
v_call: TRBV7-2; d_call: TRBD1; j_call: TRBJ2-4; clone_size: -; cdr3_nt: TGTGCCAGCAGCTTCGGTGGGGGGACAGGGGGCAAAAACATTCAGTACTTC; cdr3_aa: CASSFGGGTGGKNIQYF
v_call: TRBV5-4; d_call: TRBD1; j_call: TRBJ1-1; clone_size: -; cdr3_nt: TGTGCCAGCAGCTTCCGGACAGGGGGAGGGACTGAAGCTTTCTTT; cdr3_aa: CASSFRTGGGTEAFF
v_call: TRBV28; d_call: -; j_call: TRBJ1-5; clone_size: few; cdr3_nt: TGTGCCAGCAGTCGGAATCAGCCCCAGCATTTT; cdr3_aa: CASSRNQPQHF
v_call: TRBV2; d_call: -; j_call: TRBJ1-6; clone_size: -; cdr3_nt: TGTGCCAGCCAAGTAGCGGAGCCCCTCCACTTT; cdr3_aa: CASQVAEPLHF
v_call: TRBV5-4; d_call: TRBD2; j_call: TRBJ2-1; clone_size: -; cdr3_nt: TGTGCCAGCAGCTTCGGTCTAGCGGCCTCCTACAATGAGCAGTTCTTC; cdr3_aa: CASSFGLAASYNEQFF
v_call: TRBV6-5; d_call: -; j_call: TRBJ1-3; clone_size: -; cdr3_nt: TGTGCCAGCAGTTACTCCTCTGGAGGAAACACCATATATTTT; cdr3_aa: CASSYSSGGNTIYF
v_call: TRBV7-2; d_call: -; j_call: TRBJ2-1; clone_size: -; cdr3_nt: TGTGCCAGCAGCTTTTTAGTCATGGCGGGCGGAGAGCAGTTCTTC; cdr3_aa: CASSFLVMAGGEQFF
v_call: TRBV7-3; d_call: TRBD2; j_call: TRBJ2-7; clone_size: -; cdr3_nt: TGTGCCAGCAGCTCGAGCGGGAACTACGAGCAGTACTTC; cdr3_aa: CASSSSGNYEQYF
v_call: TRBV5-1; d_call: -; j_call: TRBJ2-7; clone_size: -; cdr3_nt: TGCGCCAGCAGCGAGGGCGTGGGGGGCTACGAGCAGTACTTC; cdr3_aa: CASSEGVGGYEQYF
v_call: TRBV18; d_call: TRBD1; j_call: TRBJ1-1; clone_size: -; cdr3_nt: TGTGCCAGCTACGTCCTGACAGGGGAAACTGAAGCTTTCTTT; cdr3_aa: CASYVLTGETEAFF
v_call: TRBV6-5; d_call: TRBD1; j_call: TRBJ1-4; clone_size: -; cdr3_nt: TGTGCCAGCCGCGATACAGGGGCGGGGGAAAAACTGTTTTTT; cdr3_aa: CASRDTGAGEKLFF
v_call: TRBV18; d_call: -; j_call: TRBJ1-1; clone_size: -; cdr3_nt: TGTGCCAGCTCAATAACACAAACGAACACTGAAGCTTTCTTT; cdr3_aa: CASSITQTNTEAFF
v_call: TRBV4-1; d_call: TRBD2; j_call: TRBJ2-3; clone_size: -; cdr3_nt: TGCGCCAGCAGCCAACCTAGCGGGACAGATACGCAGTATTTT; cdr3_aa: CASSQPSGTDTQYF
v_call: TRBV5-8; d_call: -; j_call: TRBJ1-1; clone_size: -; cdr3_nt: TGTGCCAGCCCCCTCATGGGACACTCCTCGAACACTGAAGCTTTCTTT; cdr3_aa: CASPLMGHSSNTEAFF
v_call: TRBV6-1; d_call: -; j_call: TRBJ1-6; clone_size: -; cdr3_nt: TGTGCCAGCAGTGAGGCAAGCTCCTATAATTCACCCCTCCACTTT; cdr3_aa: CASSEASSYNSPLHF
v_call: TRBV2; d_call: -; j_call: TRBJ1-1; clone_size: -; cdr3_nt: TGTGCCAGCAGTGGACAGCCCATGAACACTGAAGCTTTCTTT; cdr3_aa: CASSGQPMNTEAFF
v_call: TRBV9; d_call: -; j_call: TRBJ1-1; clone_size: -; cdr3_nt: TGTGCCAGCAGCGTAGGGCAGGCCCCATACACTGAAGCTTTCTTT; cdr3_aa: CASSVGQAPYTEAFF
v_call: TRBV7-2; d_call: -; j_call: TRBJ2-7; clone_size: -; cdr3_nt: TGTGCCAGCAGCTTAGGAAGGACACACTCCTACGAGCAGTACTTC; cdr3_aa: CASSLGRTHSYEQYF
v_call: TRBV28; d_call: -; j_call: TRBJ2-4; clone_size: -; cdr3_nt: TGTGCCAGCAGGGGGACCTCAACAATAGCCAAAAACATTCAGTACTTC; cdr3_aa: CASRGTSTIAKNIQYF
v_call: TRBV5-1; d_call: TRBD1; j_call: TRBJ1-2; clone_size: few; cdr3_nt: TGCGCCAGCAGCCCCGGAGGGGGCTTCTATGGCTACACCTTC; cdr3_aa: CASSPGGGFYGYTF
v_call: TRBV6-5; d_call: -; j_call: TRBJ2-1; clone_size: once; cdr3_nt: TGTGCCAGCAGCCCCCTGAGGAGGCGGGAGCAGTTCTTC; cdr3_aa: CASSPLRRREQFF
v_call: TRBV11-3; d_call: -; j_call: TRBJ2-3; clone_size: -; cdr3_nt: TGTGCCAGCGCCAGGGACCCCACTAGCACAGATACGCAGTATTTT; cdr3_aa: CASARDPTSTDTQYF
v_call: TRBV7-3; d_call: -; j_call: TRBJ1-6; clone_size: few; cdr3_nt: TGTGCCAGCAGCCGGGGTAGCTCCTATAATTCACCCCTCCACTTT; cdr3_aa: CASSRGSSYNSPLHF
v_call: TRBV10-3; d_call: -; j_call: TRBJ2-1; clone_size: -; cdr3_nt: TGTGCCATCAGTGAGGTGGGGTACAATGAGCAGTTCTTC; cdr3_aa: CAISEVGYNEQFF
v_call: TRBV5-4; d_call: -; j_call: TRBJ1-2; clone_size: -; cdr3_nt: TGTGCCAGCAGCTTATCTAACAGGGTCGGAGGCTACACCTTC; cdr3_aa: CASSLSNRVGGYTF
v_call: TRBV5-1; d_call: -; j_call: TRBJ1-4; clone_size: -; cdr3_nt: TGCGCCAGCAGCATACGCCCCGGGGAGGAAGAAAAACTGTTTTTT; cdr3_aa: CASSIRPGEEEKLFF
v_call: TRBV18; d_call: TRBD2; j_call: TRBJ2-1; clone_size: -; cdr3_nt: TGTGCCAGCTCGAGGCGGGGGGGGCCTATTGAGCAGTTCTTC; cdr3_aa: CASSRRGGPIEQFF
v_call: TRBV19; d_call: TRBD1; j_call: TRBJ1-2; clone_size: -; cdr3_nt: TGTGCCAGTAGTGATACGGGACAGGCTTATGGCTACACCTTC; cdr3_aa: CASSDTGQAYGYTF
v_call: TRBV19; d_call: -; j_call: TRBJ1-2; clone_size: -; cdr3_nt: TGTGCCAGTAGTATTCAGGCGACTAACTATGGCTACACCTTC; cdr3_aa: CASSIQATNYGYTF
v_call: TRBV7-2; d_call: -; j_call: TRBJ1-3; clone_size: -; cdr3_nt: TGTGCCAGCAGCTGGGACGGAGGCTCTGGAAACACCATATATTTT; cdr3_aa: CASSWDGGSGNTIYF
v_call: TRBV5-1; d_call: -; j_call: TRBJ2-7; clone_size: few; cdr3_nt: TGCGCCAGCAGCTTGGATGTCCCCGACGAGCAGTACTTC; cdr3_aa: CASSLDVPDEQYF
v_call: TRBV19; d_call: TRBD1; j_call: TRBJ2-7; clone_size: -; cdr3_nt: TGTGCCAGTAGGGTTGACAGGGGCTCTGGTTACGAGCAGTACTTC; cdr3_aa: CASRVDRGSGYEQYF
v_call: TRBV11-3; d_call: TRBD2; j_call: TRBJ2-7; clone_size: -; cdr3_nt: TGTGCCAGTGGGGGAGGGAGCGCCTACGAGCAGTACTTC; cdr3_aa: CASGGGSAYEQYF